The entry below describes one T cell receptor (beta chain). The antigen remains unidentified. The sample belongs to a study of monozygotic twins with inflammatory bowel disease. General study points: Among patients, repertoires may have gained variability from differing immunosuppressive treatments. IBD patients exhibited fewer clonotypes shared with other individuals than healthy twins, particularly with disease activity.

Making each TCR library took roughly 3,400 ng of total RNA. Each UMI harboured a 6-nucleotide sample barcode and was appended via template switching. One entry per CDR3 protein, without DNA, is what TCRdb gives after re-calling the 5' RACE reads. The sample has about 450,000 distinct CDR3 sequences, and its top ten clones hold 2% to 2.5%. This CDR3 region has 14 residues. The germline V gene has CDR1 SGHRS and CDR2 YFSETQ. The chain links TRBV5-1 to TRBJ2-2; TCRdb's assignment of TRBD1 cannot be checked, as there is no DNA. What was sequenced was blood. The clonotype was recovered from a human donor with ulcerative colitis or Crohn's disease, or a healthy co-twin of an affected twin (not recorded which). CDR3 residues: CASSAEGGTGELFF.